The 27 T cell receptor beta chains given below trace back to one sample, sequenced in a study of shared T cell receptors in the human thymus. The repertoire was sequenced with immunoSEQ multiplex PCR; TCRdb's copy has only in-frame clones and lacks some. The sample lists hundreds of thousands of clones, about four fifths seen once, with 0.013% in the top ten. Another study also made use of these data, one on human thymus T cells.

The sample consisted of thymocytes. These receptors were collected from a boy less than two years old with a congenital heart defect.

The chain combines TRBV27 with TRBJ2-3; tentatively, D is TRBD1 (5 bases). The V end was cut by 5 bases, the J end by 4 bases, with 28 bases between. The CDR3 totals 19 residues. The germline V gene has CDR1 MNHEY and CDR2 SMNVEV (reference sequence). The chain's CDR3 is CASSVYRLSPRGIADTQYF. CDR3 in DNA: TGTGCCAGCAGTGTGTATCGCCTGTCCCCAAGGGGCATAGCAGATACGCAGTATTTT.

This clone came up once. V and J are TRBV4-3 and TRBJ2-7, with TRBD2 matching over 12 bases. V lost 1 base, J lost 4 bases, and 11 bases stayed unmatched. Germline CDR1 reads LGHNA; CDR2 reads YSLEER. This CDR3 is built from 18 residues. The DNA for the CDR3 is TGCGCCAGCAGCCAAGTGGTTGGGCTAGCGGGAGGGCGATACGAGCAGTACTTC. This translates into CASSQVVGLAGGRYEQYF.

The chain uses TRBV12-1 and TRBJ2-5; the table assigns TRBD2, which was not confirmed against the DNA. TRBV12-1 corresponds to a pseudogene. The CDR3 has 17 residues. The DNA for the CDR3 is TGTGCCAGCAGCTTTGGACCTAGCGGGAGAAAGGGGGAGACCCAGTACTTC. Its protein is CASSFGPSGRKGETQYF.

The chain couples TRBV5-4 to TRBJ2-7; the D is unclear. The ends were cut back, 4 bases at V and 4 bases at J, with 9 bases in the middle. This CDR3 region has 12 residues. Germline CDR1 reads SGHNT; CDR2 reads YYREEE (reference sequence). The CDR3, as DNA: TGTGCCAGCAGCGCCGCAGCGTACGAGCAGTACTTC. Protein sequence: CASSAAAYEQYF.

This chain joins TRBV5-4 and TRBJ2-5, with 7 bases matching TRBD1. This CDR3 comprises 14 residues. The junction had 3 bases not matched to a gene; V was cut back by 3 bases and J by 1 base. The V gene's germline CDR1 is SGHNT and CDR2 YYREEE (reference sequence). In nucleotides, the CDR3 is TGTGCCAGCAGCTGGACAGGTCCCCAAGAGACCCAGTACTTC. Translation: CASSWTGPQETQYF.

In DNA, the CDR3 is TGTGCCAGCAGTCCCACTGGGGGCCGGGACGAGCAGTACTTC. Its protein product is CASSPTGGRDEQYF. The V gene is TRBV7-9, the J gene TRBJ2-7; TRBD1 might be the D (6 bases). Germline V gives CDR1 SEHNR, CDR2 FQNEAQ (reference sequence). The CDR3 is 14 residues long. Deletions cut 6 bases from V and 5 bases from J, with 17 bases between.

The chain employs TRBV14 and TRBJ2-7; D remains ambiguous. Germline assignment: CDR1 SGHDN and CDR2 FVKESK. Between the trimmed V and J ends, which lost 3 bases and 5 bases, there was a span of 23 bases. The CDR3 has 17 amino acids. The CDR3 coding sequence is TGTGCCAGCAGCCAGGCCCTCTCCAGCGCCGTTATCGACGAGCAGTACTTC. Its translation is CASSQALSSAVIDEQYF. Using reference TRBV14 and TRBJ2-7 for the parts outside the CDR3, the full variable domain is EAGVTQFPSHSVIEKGQTVTLRCDPISGHDNLYWYRRVMGKEIKFLLHFVKESKQDESGMPNNRFLAERTGGTYSTLKVQPAELEDSGVYFCASSQALSSAVIDEQYFGPGTRLTVT.

In its sample, this clone was seen a few times. The chain recombines TRBV29-1 with TRBJ2-3; TRBD1 agrees at 7 bases. V dropped 4 bases and J dropped 2; count of bases not matched to a gene: 3. CDR3 size: 13 residues. CDR1 and CDR2 (germline): SQVTM, ANQGSEA. CDR3 in amino acids: CSVGGQHTDTQYF. In DNA form, the CDR3 reads TGCAGCGTTGGGGGACAGCACACAGATACGCAGTATTTT.

The rearrangement joins TRBV5-1 to TRBJ2-5; 7 nucleotides line up with TRBD2. Trimming at V came to 4 bases and at J to 1 base, leaving 1 base not matched to a gene. Germline V gene data show CDR1 as SGHRS and CDR2 as YFSETQ. This CDR3 is built from 13 residues. CDR3 loop: CASSREAQETQYF. CDR3 in DNA: TGCGCCAGCAGCCGGGAGGCCCAAGAGACCCAGTACTTC.

V gene TRBV10-2 combines with J gene TRBJ2-1; 11 nucleotides match TRBD2. Germline CDR1 and CDR2: WSHSY and SAAADI. The CDR3 is made up of 15 amino acids. V shed 7 bases, J shed 8 bases, and the junction held 10 bases outside the gene matches. The CDR3 loop is CASTERASGRYEQFF. CDR3 nucleotides: TGCGCCAGCACGGAGCGCGCTAGCGGGAGGTATGAGCAGTTCTTC.

The gene calls are TRBV11-2 and TRBJ2-7, with 9 nucleotides matching TRBD2. Germline CDR1 is SGHAT and CDR2 is FQNNGV. This CDR3 comprises 14 residues. Losses at the gene ends were 2 bases for V and 5 bases for J; bases not matched to a gene: 4. The CDR3 spells CASSLCSGSDEQYF. The CDR3 nucleotides are TGTGCCAGCAGCTTATGTAGCGGGAGCGACGAGCAGTACTTC.

This clone appeared a single time. The chain carries TRBV28 and TRBJ2-5; 7 bases agree with TRBD1. This CDR3 is 15 amino acids long. V shed 3 bases, J shed 5 bases, and the junction held 9 bases outside the gene matches. CDR1 and CDR2 (germline): MDHEN, SYDVKM. Here the CDR3 DNA reads TGTGCCAGCAGTTTCACAACGAGGGGGCTCGAGACCCAGTACTTC. It yields the protein CASSFTTRGLETQYF.

The rearrangement links TRBV5-1 to TRBJ2-7, with TRBD2 matching over 9 bases. The CDR3 runs 15 residues. The germline gives CDR1 SGHRS, CDR2 YFSETQ. Losses at the gene ends were 4 bases for V and 0 bases for J; bases not matched to a gene: 5. CDR3 residues: CASSALAGVSYEQYF. The DNA of the CDR3 is TGCGCCAGCAGCGCACTAGCGGGCGTCTCCTACGAGCAGTACTTC. Full variable domain (rest looked up from reference TRBV5-1 and TRBJ2-7): KAGVTQTPRYLIKTRGQQVTLSCSPISGHRSVSWYQQTPGQGLQFLFEYFSETQRNKGNFPGRFSGRQFSNSRSEMNVSTLELGDSALYLCASSALAGVSYEQYFGPGTRLTVT.

The chain's CDR3 is CASSPSGSREAFF. DNA for the CDR3: TGTGCCAGCTCACCCTCAGGGTCGCGTGAAGCTTTCTTT. The rearrangement uses TRBV18 and TRBJ1-1, with D possibly being TRBD1 (5 bases). The CDR3 is made up of 13 amino acids. Germline V lookup: CDR1 KGHSH, CDR2 LQKENI. The V gene lost 3 bases and the J gene lost 7 bases, with 12 bases spanning the gap.

The V and J genes are TRBV20-1 and TRBJ2-7, with D perhaps matching TRBD2 (5 bases). Per germline, CDR1 DFQATT and CDR2 SNEGSKA (reference sequence). The CDR3 spans 11 residues. The V end was cut by 6 bases, the J end by 3 bases, with 9 bases between. CDR3 sequence reads: CSAERNYEQYF. CDR3 in DNA: TGCAGTGCGGAGCGGAACTACGAGCAGTACTTC.

The genes are TRBV15 and TRBJ2-3, with TRBD1 as a possible D gene (5 bases). Germline V gene lookup returns CDR1 LNHNV and CDR2 YYDKDF (reference sequence). The CDR3 is made up of 15 amino acids. Trimming took off 5 bases at V and 2 bases at J, with 14 bases between the two ends. The CDR3 bases are TGTGCCACCAGCCCACTCGACAGAGTCACAGATACGCAGTATTTT. Amino acids: CATSPLDRVTDTQYF.

Only one count was recorded for this clone. This rearrangement joins TRBV19 to TRBJ1-1; TRBD1 aligns across 7 bases. The CDR3 spans 15 residues. After removal of 4 bases from V and 1 base from J, the junction contained 6 bases not matched to a gene. Germline values: CDR1 LNHDA, CDR2 SQIVND (reference sequence). CDR3 amino acids: CASSTAGTENTEAFF. The CDR3 DNA reads TGTGCCAGTAGTACCGCCGGGACAGAGAACACTGAAGCTTTCTTT.

The chain combines TRBV7-9 with TRBJ2-3; 9 nucleotides agree with TRBD2. V lost 5 bases and J lost 3; bases outside the gene matches: 12. The CDR3 has 17 residues. Germline CDR1 reads SEHNR; CDR2 reads FQNEAQ (reference sequence). The CDR3, as DNA: TGTGCCAGCAGCCAAGGGTCTAGCGGGATAGCGACAGATACGCAGTATTTT. It encodes CASSQGSSGIATDTQYF.

The CDR3: CASSVLTSGVGTGELFF. The CDR3 coding sequence is TGTGCCAGCAGCGTACTGACTAGCGGGGTGGGTACCGGGGAGCTGTTTTTT. The rearrangement joins TRBV9 to TRBJ2-2; 11 nucleotides agree with TRBD2. The germline CDR1 and CDR2 sequences are SGDLS and YYNGEE. The CDR3 spans 17 residues. The V and J ends lost 1 base and 5 bases, in that order; junction bases with no gene match: 7.

The chain has TRBV2 and TRBJ1-2, with D possibly matching TRBD1 (5 bases). The CDR3 consists of 13 residues. Germline CDR1 SNHLY, CDR2 FYNNEI. Trimming took off 7 bases at V and 9 bases at J, with 18 bases between the two ends. CDR3 sequence reads: CASTTKRGGSYTF. For the CDR3, the DNA is TGTGCCAGCACCACAAAAAGGGGTGGGAGCTACACCTTC.

This rearrangement joins TRBV28 to TRBJ2-7; perhaps TRBD2 as D (6 bases). Trimming shortened V by 4 bases and J by 3 bases, and 13 bases separated the two germline ends. CDR1 and CDR2 (germline): MDHEN, SYDVKM. The CDR3 has 14 residues. The CDR3 is CASSWRGGIYEQYF. DNA for the CDR3: TGTGCCAGCAGTTGGCGGGGCGGGATCTACGAGCAGTACTTC.

The genes are TRBV28 and TRBJ2-1, with D perhaps matching TRBD2 (6 bases). Germline V gene lookup returns CDR1 MDHEN and CDR2 SYDVKM. V lost 7 bases and J lost 6, with 28 bases in between. CDR3 size: 18 residues. CDR3 loop: CASICGERSKRGSNEQFF. CDR3 nucleotide sequence: TGTGCCAGCATCTGTGGTGAACGCTCCAAACGGGGGTCCAATGAGCAGTTCTTC.

The gene calls are TRBV25-1 and TRBJ2-7; perhaps TRBD1 as D (5 bases). The CDR3 is 15 amino acids. Trimming took 1 base from V and 2 from J, leaving 12 bases between them. Germline loops: CDR1 MGHDK, CDR2 SYGVNS. CDR3 amino acids: CASSESTEAPYEQYF. The CDR3 DNA sequence: TGTGCCAGCAGTGAATCGACAGAGGCCCCCTACGAGCAGTACTTC.

This chain links TRBV7-9 with TRBJ2-1; 10 nucleotides match TRBD1. Germline CDR1 reads SEHNR; CDR2 reads FQNEAQ (reference sequence). The J segment lost 9 bases and the V segment lost 2 bases, leaving 13 bases of the junction unmatched. The CDR3 length is 17 residues. CDR3 DNA: TGTGCCAGCAGCTTAATCATATCGGGGACAGGGGAAAGTGAGCAGTTCTTC. As protein: CASSLIISGTGESEQFF.

This chain uses TRBV5-4 with TRBJ2-3; no clear D. This CDR3 spans 13 amino acids. The germline V gene has CDR1 SGHNT and CDR2 YYREEE (reference sequence). V gave up 6 bases and J gave up 2 bases, with 10 bases separating them. CDR3 in amino acids: CASTPSDTDTQYF. The DNA of the CDR3 is TGTGCCAGCACCCCGAGCGACACAGATACGCAGTATTTT. Full variable domain (rest looked up from reference TRBV5-4 and TRBJ2-3): ETGVTQSPTHLIKTRGQQVTLRCSSQSGHNTVSWYQQALGQGPQFIFQYYREEENGRGNFPPRFSGLQFPNYSSELNVNALELDDSALYLCASTPSDTDTQYFGPGTRLTVL.

This clone has only a few counts. The gene calls are TRBV6-6 and TRBJ2-3, with 7 bases matching TRBD2. This CDR3 comprises 15 residues. Germline V gene sequence: CDR1 MNHNY, CDR2 SVGAGI (reference sequence). V lost 2 bases to trimming and J lost 4 bases; unmatched junction nucleotides: 6. The CDR3 protein is CASSYREDEADTQYF. The CDR3 DNA sequence: TGTGCCAGCAGTTACCGGGAGGATGAGGCAGATACGCAGTATTTT.

This clone was seen just once. The chain employs TRBV4-2 and TRBJ2-7, with 9 positions matching TRBD1. Unmatched junction bases numbered 9, after V lost 1 base and J lost 5 bases. This CDR3 contains 16 residues. Germline lookup yields CDR1 LGHNA and CDR2 YNFKEQ. The CDR3: CASSQAWDRAWDEQYF. The CDR3 DNA sequence: TGTGCCAGCAGCCAAGCCTGGGACAGGGCTTGGGACGAGCAGTACTTC.